This T cell receptor (beta chain) was obtained from a study of blood T cell repertoires in COVID-19. Study overall: Sites across the United States, Italy and Spain contributed samples from acute and convalescent COVID-19. Sources were T cells, B-cell-depleted T cells, or PBMCs; the material itself was cDNA or gDNA.

Profiled with immunoSEQ multiplex PCR; TCRdb holds only in-frame clones, not every one. The sample lists over 130,000 clones, around 81% seen once, with approximately 4% in the top ten. From germline, CDR1 is SQVTM and CDR2 ANQGSEA. Germline trimming cut 2 bases from V and 6 bases from J; bases unmatched to any gene: 16. The CDR3 extends over 18 amino acids. The chain employs TRBV29-1 and TRBJ2-1; 10 nucleotides match TRBD2. The clonotype was recovered from a woman in her sixties with acute or convalescent COVID-19. Sequenced material: peripheral blood. The CDR3 bases are TGCAGCGTTGAAATTTCTAGCGGGAGTCCCTATCCGATCAATGAGCAGTTCTTC. Translating gives CSVEISSGSPYPINEQFF.